This is a list of T cell receptor beta chains from one sample in a study of blood T cells in healthy people across ages. MiXCR was run by TCRdb on the 5' RACE reads, yielding one entry per CDR3 protein. The table lists approximately 800,000 distinct CDR3 sequences, 46% of them singletons. The sequenced material came from blood. These receptors all come from a man at least 80 years old in good health. Both conserved end residues are part of each CDR3. A D gene is named only where the DNA matches it firmly. Size is omitted from some rows. Given values are once, few, many or a class for expanded clones.

d_call	cdr3_length	clone_size	j_call	v_call	cdr3_aa	cdr3_nt
TRBD2	16	NA	TRBJ2-1	TRBV11-2	CASSTGPGGPGDEQFF	TGTGCCAGCAGCACAGGTCCGGGGGGGCCAGGAGATGAGCAGTTCTTC
NA	16	NA	TRBJ1-1	TRBV2	CASSEALGQTNTEAFF	TGTGCCAGCAGTGAAGCGCTTGGGCAGACGAACACTGAAGCTTTCTTT
NA	13	few	TRBJ2-7	TRBV20-1	CSARVPLSYEQYF	TGCAGTGCTAGAGTGCCTCTCTCCTACGAGCAGTACTTC
NA	12	many	TRBJ1-2	TRBV20-1	CSARRGNYGYTF	TGCAGTGCTAGAAGGGGGAACTATGGCTACACCTTC
NA	15	NA	TRBJ1-5	TRBV20-1	CSASGPNEGNQPQHF	TGCAGTGCCAGTGGACCAAATGAGGGCAATCAGCCCCAGCATTTT
TRBD2	14	many	TRBJ2-1	TRBV29-1	CSVDTREGLHEQFF	TGCAGCGTTGATACTCGGGAGGGCCTCCATGAGCAGTTCTTC
TRBD1	14	NA	TRBJ1-6	TRBV10-3	CAISGDRNNSPLHF	TGTGCCATCAGTGGGGACAGGAATAATTCACCCCTCCACTTT
TRBD2	14	many	TRBJ2-1	TRBV10-3	CAISEREGPNEQFF	TGTGCCATCAGCGAGCGGGAGGGCCCGAATGAGCAGTTCTTC
TRBD2	15	NA	TRBJ2-3	TRBV20-1	CSARDTSVYTDTQYF	TGCAGTGCTAGAGATACTAGCGTTTACACAGATACGCAGTATTTT
NA	12	many	TRBJ2-7	TRBV5-5	CASSPNLYEQYF	TGTGCCAGCAGCCCGAACCTCTACGAGCAGTACTTC
NA	12	few	TRBJ2-2	TRBV12-3/TRBV12-4	CASSSGTGELFF	TGTGCCAGCAGTTCGGGGACCGGGGAGCTGTTTTTT
TRBD2	15	many	TRBJ2-5	TRBV29-1	CSVSTSGALQETQYF	TGCAGCGTCTCTACTAGCGGAGCACTCCAAGAGACCCAGTACTTC
NA	15	few	TRBJ2-7	TRBV2	CASSRDHLLGYEQYF	TGTGCCAGCAGTAGGGACCACCTTCTTGGCTACGAGCAGTACTTC
NA	13	many	TRBJ2-3	TRBV29-1	CSIQPQGKDTQYF	TGCAGCATTCAACCACAGGGTAAAGATACGCAGTATTTT
TRBD2	14	few	TRBJ2-5	TRBV7-2	CASSLETSIETQYF	TGTGCCAGCAGCTTAGAGACTAGCATTGAGACCCAGTACTTC
TRBD2	15	NA	TRBJ2-7	TRBV4-1	CASSQEGAGGYEQYF	TGCGCCAGCAGCCAAGAGGGAGCGGGAGGCTACGAGCAGTACTTC
NA	14	few	TRBJ2-7	TRBV10-1	CASSEVEGGYEQYF	TGCGCCAGCAGTGAGGTCGAGGGGGGCTACGAGCAGTACTTC
NA	13	once	TRBJ1-2	TRBV20-1	CSARDRGDNGYTF	TGCAGTGCTAGAGATCGAGGTGACAATGGCTACACCTTC
TRBD1	16	NA	TRBJ1-6	TRBV10-3	CAISEEDRRYNSPLHF	TGTGCCATCAGTGAGGAGGACAGGCGCTATAATTCACCCCTCCACTTT
NA	12	NA	TRBJ1-1	TRBV29-1	CSASGLNTEAFF	TGCAGCGCCTCCGGACTGAACACTGAAGCTTTCTTT
NA	13	NA	TRBJ1-2	TRBV6-2/TRBV6-3	CASSYEWAYGYTF	TGTGCCAGCAGTTACGAGTGGGCCTATGGCTACACCTTC
TRBD1	17	NA	TRBJ2-7	TRBV9	CASSPSRGQVFSYEQYF	TGTGCCAGCAGCCCGTCCCGGGGACAGGTCTTCTCCTACGAGCAGTACTTC
TRBD2	17	NA	TRBJ2-7	TRBV7-3	CASSLDSSGWVPYEQYF	TGTGCCAGCAGCTTAGATTCTAGCGGTTGGGTTCCCTACGAGCAGTACTTC
NA	17	NA	TRBJ2-1	TRBV3-1	CASSQSRGSGGLNEQFF	TGTGCCAGCAGCCAATCCCGGGGTAGTGGGGGCTTGAATGAGCAGTTCTTC
NA	16	NA	TRBJ2-7	TRBV7-2	CASSSDSSASSYEQYF	TGTGCCAGCAGCTCCGATTCTAGCGCCAGCTCCTACGAGCAGTACTTC
TRBD1	17	NA	TRBJ2-7	TRBV7-2	CASSSQRGRNHSYEQYF	TGTGCCAGCAGCTCTCAAAGGGGGCGCAACCATTCCTACGAGCAGTACTTC
NA	13	NA	TRBJ2-4	TRBV28	CASAAGAKNIQYF	TGTGCCAGTGCGGCGGGGGCCAAAAACATTCAGTACTTC
NA	14	NA	TRBJ2-7	TRBV28	CASRGASSSYEQYF	TGTGCCAGCAGAGGGGCATCTAGCTCCTACGAGCAGTACTTC
NA	15	few	TRBJ1-1	TRBV12-3/TRBV12-4	CASSLGNSLSNEAFF	TGTGCCAGCAGTTTGGGTAATTCCCTTAGTAATGAAGCTTTCTTT
TRBD1	14	NA	TRBJ2-2	TRBV30	CAWSSLQGTGELFF	TGTGCCTGGAGTTCGTTACAGGGGACCGGGGAGCTGTTTTTT
TRBD2	16	NA	TRBJ2-1	TRBV27	CASSSLAGGAYNEQFF	TGTGCCAGCAGTTCACTAGCGGGAGGGGCTTACAATGAGCAGTTCTTC
NA	15	NA	TRBJ2-3	TRBV19	CASTGRTTSTDTQYF	TGTGCCAGTACGGGGAGGACGACGAGCACAGATACGCAGTATTTT
NA	18	NA	TRBJ2-1	TRBV12-3/TRBV12-4	CASTQRSLAQNSYNEQFF	TGTGCCAGCACGCAGCGTTCCTTAGCGCAAAACTCCTACAATGAGCAGTTCTTC
TRBD2	17	NA	TRBJ2-7	TRBV5-1	CASSLATSGTVTYEQYF	TGCGCCAGCAGCTTGGCCACTAGCGGGACTGTTACCTACGAGCAGTACTTC
TRBD2	15	NA	TRBJ2-5	TRBV20-1	CSARTSGRNQETQYF	TGCAGTGCTAGGACTAGCGGGAGGAACCAAGAGACCCAGTACTTC
NA	14	NA	TRBJ2-5	TRBV6-1	CASSDIGVGETQYF	TGTGCCAGCAGTGACATAGGGGTAGGGGAGACCCAGTACTTC
NA	16	NA	TRBJ2-1	TRBV11-2	CASSLKRDSSYNEQFF	TGTGCCAGCAGCTTAAAGCGGGACAGCTCCTACAATGAGCAGTTCTTC
NA	14	once	TRBJ2-2	TRBV2	CASIGTSTTGELFF	TGTGCCAGCATCGGTACTAGTACGACCGGGGAGCTGTTTTTT
TRBD1	18	NA	TRBJ2-3	TRBV4-1	CASSQDLGDRGFTDTQYF	TGCGCCAGCAGCCAAGATCTGGGGGACAGGGGATTCACAGATACGCAGTATTTT
NA	15	NA	TRBJ2-3	TRBV28	CASSPRGTSTDTQYF	TGTGCCAGCAGTCCTCGCGGGACTAGCACAGATACGCAGTATTTT
NA	15	few	TRBJ2-5	TRBV18	CASSGTGLDYNEQYF	TGTGCCAGCAGTGGAACAGGGCTAGACTACAATGAGCAGTACTTC
NA	12	NA	TRBJ1-2	TRBV7-2	CARETRDCGYTF	TGTGCCCGGGAGACTAGGGATTGTGGCTACACCTTC
TRBD1	15	NA	TRBJ2-3	TRBV11-2	CASSLQGERTDTQYF	TGTGCCAGCAGCCTACAGGGGGAGAGGACAGATACGCAGTATTTT
TRBD2	15	NA	TRBJ2-7	TRBV5-1	CASSLVAGGYDERYF	TGCGCCAGCAGCTTGGTAGCGGGAGGGTATGATGAGCGGTACTTC
NA	15	NA	TRBJ1-4	TRBV2	CASSDEAGVNEKLFF	TGTGCCAGCAGTGATGAGGCAGGCGTTAATGAAAAACTGTTTTTT
TRBD1	17	NA	TRBJ2-7	TRBV10-3	CAISESETGVRSYEQYF	TGTGCCATCAGTGAGTCGGAGACAGGGGTACGGTCCTACGAGCAGTACTTC